This T cell receptor (beta chain) was captured in a study of T cells after yellow fever vaccination. This clonotype was found a few times. Its antigen is unknown. Study results and limitations: Repertoires sorted by FACS could include abundant clonotypes that are contaminants from the bulk population. Weaker overall was a secondary response that nonetheless peaked faster, on day 5 versus 15. Clonotype sharing between CD4 and CD8 compartments was small.

Deletions cut 5 bases from V and 8 bases from J, with 18 bases between. Germline CDR1 is DFQATT and CDR2 is SNEGSKA (reference sequence). The CDR3 spans 13 residues. It was through 5'RACE template switching that TCR cDNA was made, with a universal primer site and UMIs added. TCRdb re-derived calls from the 5' RACE reads in MiXCR, one entry per CDR3 protein. Seen here are a few hundred thousand distinct CDR3 sequences, around 4.9% observed once, and the top ten hold around 3.5%. The genes are TRBV20-1 and TRBJ2-5; D is unclear. This TCR came from a man between 18 and 29 years old who received the YFV17D yellow fever vaccine. Sequences were derived from CD4+ T cells sorted from PBMCs, sampled on the day of the yellow fever booster vaccination. CDR3 sequence reads: CSAPPPGGHTQYF. The CDR3 nucleotides are TGCAGTGCTCCTCCCCCAGGTGGTCACACCCAGTACTTC.